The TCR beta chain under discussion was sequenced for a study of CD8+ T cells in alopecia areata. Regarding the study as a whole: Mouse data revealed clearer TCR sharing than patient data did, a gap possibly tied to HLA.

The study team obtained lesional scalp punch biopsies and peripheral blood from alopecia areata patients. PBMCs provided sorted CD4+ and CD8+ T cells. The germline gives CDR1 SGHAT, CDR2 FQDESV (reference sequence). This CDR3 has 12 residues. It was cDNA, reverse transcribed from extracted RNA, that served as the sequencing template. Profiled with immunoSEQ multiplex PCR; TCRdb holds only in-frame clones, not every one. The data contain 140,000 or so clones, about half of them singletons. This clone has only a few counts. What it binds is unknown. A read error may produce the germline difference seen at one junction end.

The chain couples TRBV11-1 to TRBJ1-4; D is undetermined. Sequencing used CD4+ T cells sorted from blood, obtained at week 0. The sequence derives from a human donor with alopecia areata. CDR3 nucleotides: TGTGCCAGCAGCGATAGTCCGGGAGCCCGGGTTTTT. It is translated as CASSDSPGARVF.